The clone carrying this T cell receptor (beta chain) was observed a handful of times. What it binds is unknown. Time point: sample taken at primary tumor resection. Patients with untreated early-stage non-small cell lung cancer, numbering 72, were the donors. Sequencing was performed on whole RNA extracted from tumor and nontumor lung tissue, or from frozen PBMC, and the material was left unsorted. TCRdb redid the calling of the 5' RACE reads with MiXCR, one entry per CDR3 protein. In the table there are about 10,000 distinct CDR3 sequences, around 11% of which are singletons. The entry originates in a study of spatial heterogeneity in lung cancer. Study background: Consistent detection of more beta-chain than alpha-chain sequences was observed. Study findings and constraints: How many expanded intratumoral alpha and beta TCRs were present tracked the tumor mutation count, which was a count of nonsynonymous mutations.

The CDR3 length is 14 residues. CDR1 is KGHSH, CDR2 LQKENI, per germline. The ends were cut back, 3 bases at V and 0 bases at J, with 8 bases in the middle. The sequenced sample was lung tumor tissue, obtained at surgery. V gene TRBV18 combines with J gene TRBJ1-1; TRBD1 is a possible D gene (6 bases). The receptor's source is a female donor with early-stage non-small cell lung cancer. CDR3 sequence: CASSPDRMNTEAFF. CDR3 DNA: TGTGCCAGCTCACCTGACAGGATGAACACTGAAGCTTTCTTT.